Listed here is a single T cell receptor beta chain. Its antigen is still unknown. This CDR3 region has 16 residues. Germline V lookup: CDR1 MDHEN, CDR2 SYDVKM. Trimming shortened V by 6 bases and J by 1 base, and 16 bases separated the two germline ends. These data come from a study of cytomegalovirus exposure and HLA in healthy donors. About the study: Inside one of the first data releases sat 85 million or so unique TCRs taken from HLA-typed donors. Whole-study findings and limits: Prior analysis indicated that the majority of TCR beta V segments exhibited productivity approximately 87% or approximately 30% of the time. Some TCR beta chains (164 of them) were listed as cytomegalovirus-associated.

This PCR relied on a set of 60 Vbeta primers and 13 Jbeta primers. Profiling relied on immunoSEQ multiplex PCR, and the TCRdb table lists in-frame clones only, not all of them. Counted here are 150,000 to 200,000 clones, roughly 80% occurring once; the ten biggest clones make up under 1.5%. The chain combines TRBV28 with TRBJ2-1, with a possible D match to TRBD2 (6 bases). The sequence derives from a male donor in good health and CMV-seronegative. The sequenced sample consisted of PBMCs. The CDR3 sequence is CASSSIGGESYNEQFF. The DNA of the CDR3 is TGTGCCAGCAGCTCCATCGGGGGTGAGTCCTACAATGAGCAGTTCTTC.